The clone carrying this T cell receptor beta chain was observed once. The antigen is undetermined. The CDR3 covers 19 residues. Germline V CDR1 and CDR2: DFQATT, SNEGSKA (reference sequence). V lost 0 bases to trimming and J lost 2 bases, with 23 bases between them. This entry is derived from a study of regulatory T cells in long-lasting Graves disease. Study observations and caveats: In persistent patients, shared public clonotypes (under 3,000) outnumbered those in new patients (about 1,000). It was in persistent disease that TRBV28, TRBJ1-2 and TRBJ2-5 were favored.

The sample's time point: newly diagnosed GD, antithyroid drugs for less than 3 months. With RNA extracted from PBMCs as input, the TCR library was made. With iRepertoire HTBI primers and Arm-PCR of CDR3 regions, TCR beta libraries were built. TCRdb re-analysed the multiplex PCR reads in MiXCR, keeping a single row per CDR3 protein. The data show a few hundred thousand distinct CDR3 sequences, with less than 20% seen just once and about a quarter held by the top ten. These sequences were also reported in another study, on T cells in Graves' hyperthyroidism and ophthalmopathy. That report adds: Primed by the HTBI set, a first-round RT-PCR was run on the TCR CDR3.

V is TRBV20-1 and J is TRBJ1-5, with a weak D call TRBD1 (6 bases). The sequencing here drew on peripheral blood mononuclear cells (PBMCs), taken at new diagnosis, from a patient treated with antithyroid drugs. The clonotype originates from a woman between 18 and 30 years old with Graves disease. For the CDR3, the DNA is TGCAGTGCTAGAGATCCCGGGGGGGCCTGGCTTAGGGGCAATCAGCCCCAGCATTTT. This codes for CSARDPGGAWLRGNQPQHF.